Listed below are T cell receptor beta chains from one sample, sequenced in a study of blood T cells in healthy people across ages. In TCRdb, the 5' RACE reads were re-called with MiXCR into one record per CDR3 protein. This table has around 800,000 distinct CDR3 sequences, around two fifths appearing once. Sequencing used blood. Source of these receptors: a man between 60 and 75 years old in good health. CDR3s include the opening cysteine and the closing phenylalanine or tryptophan. A D gene is named only where the DNA matches it firmly. Clone size is given for some rows only: seen once, a few or many times, or a class if the clone is expanded.

>NA|NA|TRBV30|TRBJ1-5
CAWSGGDNQPQHF
TGTGCCTGGAGTGGCGGAGATAATCAGCCCCAGCATTTT
>few|NA|TRBV11-2|TRBJ2-5
CASTPKGSPQETQYF
TGTGCCAGCACACCCAAAGGGTCCCCCCAAGAGACCCAGTACTTC
>many|NA|TRBV15|TRBJ1-6
CATSRDPGYNSPLHF
TGTGCCACCAGCAGAGATCCGGGGTATAATTCACCCCTCCACTTT
>NA|TRBD2|TRBV18|TRBJ2-3
CASSPLAGDTDTQYF
TGTGCCAGCTCACCTCTTGCGGGGGACACAGATACGCAGTATTTT
>NA|NA|TRBV29-1|TRBJ1-2
CSFFQGNGYTF
TGCAGCTTCTTTCAAGGGAATGGCTACACCTTC
>NA|TRBD1|TRBV2|TRBJ1-2
CATLQGNYGYTF
TGTGCCACCCTACAGGGGAACTATGGCTACACCTTC
>NA|NA|TRBV3-1|TRBJ1-6
CAGSQVSAWSNSPLHF
TGTGCCGGCAGCCAAGTGTCAGCGTGGAGTAATTCACCCCTCCACTTT
>many|NA|TRBV11-2|TRBJ2-5
CASSFRPETQYF
TGTGCCAGCAGCTTTCGTCCGGAGACCCAGTACTTC
>NA|NA|TRBV6-4|TRBJ1-1
CASSAEQQGSAFF
TGTGCCAGCAGTGCAGAACAACAGGGATCTGCTTTCTTT
>NA|NA|TRBV7-2|TRBJ2-3
CASSTPSFTTQYF
TGTGCCAGCAGCACGCCCTCGTTTACCACGCAGTATTTT
>NA|NA|TRBV12-3/TRBV12-4|TRBJ2-1
CASSLAENNEQFF
TGTGCCAGCAGTTTAGCGGAGAACAATGAGCAGTTCTTC
>many|TRBD2|TRBV12-3/TRBV12-4|TRBJ2-3
CASRTSGTDTQYF
TGTGCCAGCAGGACTAGCGGCACAGATACGCAGTATTTT
>NA|NA|TRBV6-5|TRBJ2-5
CASSYSHTKDQYF
TGTGCCAGCAGTTACTCCCACACCAAAGACCAGTACTTC
>NA|NA|TRBV28|TRBJ2-4
CASSPYGGAGVKNIQYF
TGTGCCAGCAGTCCATATGGCGGGGCAGGGGTGAAAAACATTCAGTACTTC